This T cell receptor (beta chain) was sequenced during a study of blood T cell repertoires in COVID-19. About the research overall: Some COVID-19 samples were acute and others convalescent; all came from the United States, Italy and Spain. The analysed material was cDNA or gDNA that came from T cells, B-cell-depleted T cells, or PBMCs.

In the source study's methods: Reference gene primer amplification gave estimated nucleated cell counts. Assay: immunoSEQ multiplex PCR; the TCRdb copy retains only in-frame clones and omits some. The DNA gave D and trimming, while V, J and clone size come from that table. The profile shows approximately 430,000 clones, about nine tenths of them singletons. Trimming took 0 bases from V and 5 from J; bases not matched to a gene: 6. Germline CDR1 reads SGHAT; CDR2 reads FQNNGV. The CDR3 loop spans 17 amino acids. V gene TRBV11-2 combines with J gene TRBJ2-2; TRBD1 agrees at 10 bases. Specimen: peripheral blood. The clonotype was recovered from a woman under 40 with active or convalescent COVID-19. CDR3: CASSLDRDRGVTGELFF. The DNA for the CDR3 is TGTGCCAGCAGCTTAGACAGGGACAGGGGAGTTACCGGGGAGCTGTTTTTT.